Reported below is one TCR beta chain. What it binds is not known. This record comes from a study of T cell responses to AZD1222 COVID-19 vaccine. Findings and caveats of the study: It was only 6 or 7 AZD1222 recipients who were seropositive at baseline. Donors were largely white British and mainly female; clonal diversity was possibly underestimated. A reported finding is that nearly half of spike-specific TCRs target unmutated variant regions.

TCRdb's copy holds only in-frame clones and misses some; the assay was immunoSEQ multiplex PCR. In the table there are 150,000 or so clones, about 87% of which are singletons. Second doses at about 4 or about 12 weeks were pooled. CDR1 is SGDLS and CDR2 is YYNGEE in the germline V gene. V was cut by 2 bases and J by 1 base, with 11 bases left in between. This CDR3 is 15 amino acids long. The receptor was derived from an adult who received the AZD1222 COVID-19 vaccine. V and J are TRBV9 and TRBJ2-3; weak D call: TRBD2 (6 bases). The sequencing here drew on peripheral blood, taken 28 days after the second AZD1222 dose. CDR3 region: CASSVGGTGTDTQYF. The CDR3 DNA sequence: TGTGCCAGCAGCGTTGGAGGGACCGGCACAGATACGCAGTATTTT.